Below are 26 T cell receptor beta chains sequenced from a single sample in a study of response to subunit inactivated influenza vaccine. TCRdb itself ran the RT-PCR reads through MiXCR, one entry per CDR3 protein. The top ten clones hold about 10% of a sample with about 800,000 distinct CDR3 sequences, roughly 20% of them seen once. The sequences come from PBMCs from blood, collected around 5 days after vaccination. The receptor source for this set is a man aged 45-65 years who received an inactivated influenza vaccine.

The rearrangement joins TRBV12-3 or TRBV12-4 to TRBJ2-1, with 9 bases matching TRBD1. This CDR3 region has 16 residues. V shed 1 base and J 10 bases; nucleotides not matched to a gene: 11. The CDR3 sequence: CASSLGSGTGLGEQFF. The CDR3 nucleotides read TGTGCCAGCAGTTTAGGATCCGGGACAGGGCTTGGGGAGCAGTTCTTC.

This clonotype was seen repeatedly, ten times or more. The V gene is TRBV5-1, the J gene TRBJ2-1; the D is unclear. Trimming took 0 bases from V and 7 from J, leaving 8 bases between them. The CDR3 covers 13 residues. The germline V gene has CDR1 SGHRS and CDR2 YFSETQ. The CDR3, as DNA: TGCGCCAGCAGCTTGGTATGGGATAATGAGCAGTTCTTC. Translation gives CASSLVWDNEQFF.

V and J are TRBV6-1 and TRBJ1-1, with a tentative D call TRBD1 (5 bases). This CDR3 is built from 13 residues. The germline CDR1 and CDR2 sequences are MNHNS and SASEGT. The V end lost 5 bases, the J end lost 5 bases, and 12 bases lay between the germline ends. This CDR3 is CASSQGIETEAFF. The CDR3 DNA sequence: TGTGCCAGCAGTCAGGGTATTGAGACTGAAGCTTTCTTT.

This rearrangement joins TRBV19 to TRBJ2-2; D gene uncertain. The V and J ends lost 8 bases and 2 bases respectively, with 12 bases between them. The V gene's germline CDR1 is LNHDA and CDR2 SQIVND (reference sequence). CDR3 length: 14 residues. This chain's CDR3 is CASQAMGNTGELFF. CDR3 in DNA: TGTGCCAGTCAAGCGATGGGAAACACCGGGGAGCTGTTTTTT.

This chain links TRBV7-2 with TRBJ2-1, with D possibly being TRBD2 (5 bases). Germline lookup yields CDR1 SGHTA and CDR2 FQGNSA. The CDR3 sequence is 16 residues long. V was trimmed by 5 bases and J by 0 bases, leaving 14 bases between them. CDR3 sequence: CASSPPSSRSYNEQFF. The CDR3 DNA sequence: TGTGCCAGCAGCCCACCTAGCAGTCGCTCCTACAATGAGCAGTTCTTC.

The chain uses TRBV12-3 or TRBV12-4 and TRBJ2-2; weak D call: TRBD2 (6 bases). The CDR3 is 14 residues long. Trimming pared 5 bases from V and 6 bases from J, leaving 13 bases between. In nucleotides, the CDR3 is TGTGCCAGCAGTCCCCTAGCGTACGCCGGGGAGCTGTTTTTT. Its translation: CASSPLAYAGELFF.

Only a few counts were recorded for this clonotype. This CDR3 reads CASSLPDREYYEQYF. The CDR3 DNA is TGTGCCAGCAGTCTTCCGGACAGGGAGTACTACGAGCAGTACTTC. The genes are TRBV28 and TRBJ2-7; 8 bases are a match to TRBD1. Germline values: CDR1 MDHEN, CDR2 SYDVKM. This CDR3 contains 15 residues. The junction had 9 bases not matched to a gene; V was cut back by 5 bases and J by 3 bases.

The chain uses TRBV7-2 and TRBJ1-4; the D is unclear. Per the germline V gene, CDR1 is SGHTA and CDR2 is FQGNSA. The CDR3 length is 15 residues. Deletions cut 0 bases from V and 6 bases from J, with 11 bases between. The CDR3 spells CASSLAASLDEKLFF. CDR3 DNA sequence: TGTGCCAGCAGCTTAGCTGCCAGTTTGGATGAAAAACTGTTTTTT.

The chain is built from TRBV24-1 and TRBJ2-6; the D is unclear. This CDR3 region has 13 residues. Germline CDR1 and CDR2: KGHDR and SFDVKD. V was cut by 7 bases and J by 1 base, with 4 bases left in between. CDR3 residues: CATRESGANVLTF. Here the CDR3 DNA reads TGTGCCACCAGAGAATCTGGGGCCAACGTCCTGACTTTC.

The chain recombines TRBV18 with TRBJ1-5; a possible D gene is TRBD1 (6 bases). This CDR3 contains 14 residues. V lost 5 bases, J lost 2 bases, and 10 bases lay in between. Germline CDR1 and CDR2: KGHSH and LQKENI. The CDR3 DNA is TGTGCCAGCTCAAAAGGGGGGGGCAATCAGCCCCAGCATTTT. Residues: CASSKGGGNQPQHF.

This clonotype was counted many times. The genes are TRBV20-1 and TRBJ2-6; weak D call: TRBD1 (6 bases). V lost 6 bases, J lost 12 bases, and 21 bases lay in between. Germline V lookup: CDR1 DFQATT, CDR2 SNEGSKA (reference sequence). The CDR3 covers 14 residues. CDR3 bases: TGCAGTGCCACAGACAGGTTGCCCCTTTTCGTCCTGACTTTC. Protein sequence: CSATDRLPLFVLTF.

The gene calls are TRBV29-1 and TRBJ1-1; 9 bases agree with TRBD1. V dropped 6 bases and J dropped 4; count of bases not matched to a gene: 9. From germline, CDR1 is SQVTM and CDR2 ANQGSEA. CDR3 length equals 14 residues. The CDR3 coding sequence is TGCAGCGTGAACAACGACAGGGGGGTCACTGAAGCTTTCTTT. Amino acid sequence: CSVNNDRGVTEAFF. Using reference TRBV29-1 and TRBJ1-1 for the parts outside the CDR3, the full variable domain is SAVISQKPSRDICQRGTSLTIQCQVDSQVTMMFWYRQQPGQSLTLIATANQGSEATYESGFVIDKFPISRPNLTFSTLTVSNMSPEDSSIYLCSVNNDRGVTEAFFGQGTRLTVV.

There are a few counts of this clonotype. The chain joins TRBV18 to TRBJ2-7; unclear D gene. Germline V gene sequence: CDR1 KGHSH, CDR2 LQKENI. The CDR3 consists of 14 residues. V lost 0 bases to trimming and J lost 1 base, with 7 bases between them. The CDR3 protein is CASSPPGLSYEQYF. Here the CDR3 DNA reads TGTGCCAGCTCACCACCAGGTCTTTCCTACGAGCAGTACTTC.

Points on this clonotype: The junction departs from the called germline gene at one end, perhaps through a read error. This chain joins TRBV6-2 or TRBV6-3 and TRBJ2-7; D may be TRBD2 (5 bases). Per germline, CDR1 MNHEY and CDR2 SVGEGT. The CDR3 length is 14 residues. The chain's CDR3 is CASSYTRNSYEQDF. DNA for the CDR3: TGTGCCAGCAGTTACACTAGAAACTCCTACGAGCAGGACTTC.

The rearrangement joins TRBV7-2 to TRBJ2-7; 7 bases map to TRBD1. Germline CDR1 and CDR2: SGHTA and FQGNSA. This CDR3 is 16 amino acids long. Trimming took 5 bases from V and 2 from J; bases not matched to a gene: 12. Here the CDR3 reads CASSPRTGHSTYEQYF. In nucleotides, the CDR3 is TGTGCCAGCAGCCCGAGGACAGGCCACTCCACCTACGAGCAGTACTTC.

This clonotype has ten or more counts. This sequence joins TRBV12-3 or TRBV12-4 and TRBJ2-1; D tentatively reads TRBD1 or TRBD2 (5 bases each). The CDR3 spans 11 residues. V shed 5 bases and J shed 9 bases, with 8 bases lying between them. In DNA, the CDR3 is TGTGCCAGCAGTCCAGGGACTGAGCAGTTCTTC. This gives the protein CASSPGTEQFF.

This clonotype was seen a handful of times. The chain employs TRBV7-2 and TRBJ2-5; 7 bases align to TRBD1. Germline V gene data show CDR1 as SGHTA and CDR2 as FQGNSA. Trimming cost V 5 bases and J 2 bases; bases outside gene matches: 11. The CDR3 sequence is 16 residues long. The CDR3 protein is CASSVGITGVQETQYF. CDR3 nucleotides: TGTGCCAGCAGCGTGGGAATTACAGGGGTTCAAGAGACCCAGTACTTC.

There are many counts of this clonotype. The chain joins TRBV20-1 to TRBJ1-5; D is possibly TRBD1 (5 bases). Germline CDR1 reads DFQATT; CDR2 reads SNEGSKA (reference sequence). V dropped 3 bases and J dropped 5 bases, with 17 bases sitting between them. This CDR3 has 15 amino acids. This CDR3 is CSARKGPAEYQPQHF. The CDR3, as DNA: TGCAGTGCTAGGAAGGGACCCGCGGAGTATCAGCCCCAGCATTTT.

In this sample, this clonotype turned up a few times. The CDR3, as DNA: TGTGCCAGCAGCTTAGGGCCGTGGGGGAATAGCAATCAGCCCCAGCATTTT. Translated: CASSLGPWGNSNQPQHF. The V call is TRBV7-8, the J call TRBJ1-5; tentatively, D is TRBD1 (5 bases). V was shortened by 1 base and J by 0 bases, with 13 bases between the two germline ends. Per the germline V gene, CDR1 is SGHVS and CDR2 is FQNEAQ. CDR3 length equals 17 residues.

This clonotype was seen more than once but under ten times. V gene TRBV28 combines with J gene TRBJ2-2; D assignment may be TRBD1 or TRBD2 (5 bases each). The germline gives CDR1 MDHEN, CDR2 SYDVKM. The CDR3 has 15 residues. V gave up 7 bases and J gave up 5 bases, with 17 bases separating them. The CDR3 DNA is TGTGCCAGCATGAGCAGTCGAGGGGTGACCGGGGAGCTGTTTTTT. This translates into CASMSSRGVTGELFF.

This clonotype has a count of ten or more. The chain carries TRBV5-1 and TRBJ2-1; 7 bases line up with TRBD2. The CDR3 has 16 amino acids. Germline V CDR1 and CDR2: SGHRS, YFSETQ. V trimming: 0 bases; J trimming: 4 bases; junction bases outside the gene matches: 7. The CDR3 sequence is CASSLVGGGSYNEQFF. As DNA, the CDR3 is TGCGCCAGCAGCTTGGTAGGCGGGGGTTCTTACAATGAGCAGTTCTTC.

There are a few counts of this clonotype. The chain couples TRBV28 to TRBJ2-3, with 10 bases that match TRBD2. Germline V lookup: CDR1 MDHEN, CDR2 SYDVKM. The CDR3 covers 17 residues. J lost 2 bases, V lost 4 bases, and 9 bases had no gene match. In DNA, the CDR3 is TGTGCCAGCAGTTCCTTAGCGGGAGGCTCCCCCACAGATACGCAGTATTTT. Protein sequence: CASSSLAGGSPTDTQYF.

This chain connects TRBV4-2 to TRBJ2-2; a possible D gene is TRBD2 (6 bases). This CDR3 has 16 amino acids. CDR1 and CDR2 (germline): LGHNA, YNFKEQ. With 4 bases removed from V and 4 bases from J, the gap between germline ends came to 16 bases. CDR3 coding DNA: TGTGCCAGCAGCCTATTACGGGACTCCTCCACCGGGGAGCTGTTTTTT. The encoded protein is CASSLLRDSSTGELFF.

This clonotype showed up just a few times. The chain couples TRBV7-2 to TRBJ1-2; D unclear. This CDR3 is built from 16 residues. Looked up from germline, CDR1 is SGHTA and CDR2 is FQGNSA. V was trimmed by 2 bases and J by 5 bases, leaving 18 bases between them. The CDR3 DNA sequence: TGTGCCAGCAGCTTATCCTTTCAAACATCTTCATATGGCTACACCTTC. It encodes CASSLSFQTSSYGYTF. Drawing the rest from reference TRBV7-2 and TRBJ1-2, the complete variable domain is GAGVSQSPSNKVTEKGKDVELRCDPISGHTALYWYRQSLGQGLEFLIYFQGNSAPDKSGLPSDRFSAERTGGSVSTLTIQRTQQEDSAVYLCASSLSFQTSSYGYTFGSGTRLTVV.

This clonotype was counted between two and nine times. V and J are TRBV20-1 and TRBJ2-7, with 9 bases aligning to TRBD2. Germline V gene data show CDR1 as DFQATT and CDR2 as SNEGSKA (reference sequence). CDR3 length equals 15 residues. Unmatched junction bases numbered 6, after V lost 3 bases and J lost 0 bases. CDR3 in amino acids: CSARQTSGASYEQYF. In DNA, the CDR3 is TGCAGTGCTAGGCAGACTAGCGGCGCCTCCTACGAGCAGTACTTC.

V gene TRBV6-5 combines with J gene TRBJ2-7; 14 bases match TRBD2. Germline lookup yields CDR1 MNHEY and CDR2 SVGAGI. V lost 4 bases, J lost 5 bases, and 10 bases stayed unmatched. There are 17 residues in the CDR3. The CDR3 sequence: CASSSMGLAGAPHEQYF. The DNA of the CDR3 is TGTGCCAGCAGTTCCATGGGACTAGCGGGAGCCCCACACGAGCAGTACTTC.